The rows below give T cell receptor beta chains drawn from one sample of a study of lymphopenia after photon versus proton radiotherapy. TCRdb keeps only in-frame clones here, not all; method: immunoSEQ multiplex PCR. The sample holds about 26,000 clones, around 85% seen once. Here the sequenced sample was peripheral blood, taken from a patient treated with photon-based radiotherapy. These receptor sequences come from a man under 40 with gastric cancer. The CDR3 runs from the conserved cysteine through the conserved F or W. Fields, in order: clone size, D gene, V gene, J gene, CDR3 DNA, CDR3 protein. A D gene is named only where the DNA matches it firmly. Clone size appears in some rows only: once, few, many, or a class for an expanded clone.

>few|TRBD1|TRBV6-5|TRBJ2-1
TGTGCCAGCAGTTACTCGGGACAGGGGGCGAATGAGCAGTTCTTC
CASSYSGQGANEQFF
>NA|NA|TRBV5-6|TRBJ1-1
TGTGCCAGCAGCTTGGACCTCAACTACCTAGAATCGGGGAGCACTGAAGCTTTCTTT
CASSLDLNYLESGSTEAFF
>NA|NA|TRBV10-3|TRBJ2-7
TGTGCCATCAGTCGGGACACGAGCTCCTACGAGCAGTACTTC
CAISRDTSSYEQYF
>NA|NA|TRBV29-1|TRBJ2-7
TGCAGCGTTGAAGATCCCCCCAGGGACGAGCAGTACTTC
CSVEDPPRDEQYF
>NA|NA|TRBV29-1|TRBJ2-7
TGCAGCGTTGTTGACCACCGCCTCTACGAGCAGTACTTC
CSVVDHRLYEQYF
>NA|TRBD2|TRBV28|TRBJ2-7
TGTGCCAGCAGCCGGGAGGGAGCCTACGAGCAGTACTTC
CASSREGAYEQYF
>NA|NA|TRBV2|TRBJ1-1
TGTGCCAGCAGTTTGGGGGAGAACACTGAAGCTTTCTTT
CASSLGENTEAFF
>once|TRBD2|TRBV5-4|TRBJ2-1
TGTGCCAGCAGCACTCGACTAGCGGGAGTGGTTGAGCAGTTCTTC
CASSTRLAGVVEQFF
>NA|NA|TRBV5-5|TRBJ2-1
TGTGCCAGCAGCTTGGTTACTTACAATGAGCAGTTCTTC
CASSLVTYNEQFF
>NA|NA|TRBV28|TRBJ2-2
TGTGCCAGCAGTTTAAGTGGGAGCAGAGTCACCGGGGAGCTGTTTTTT
CASSLSGSRVTGELFF
>few|TRBD1|TRBV28|TRBJ1-4
TGTGCCAGCAGTTTATGGACCACAGGGGTTCCCGCAACTAATGAAAAACTGTTTTTT
CASSLWTTGVPATNEKLFF
>once|NA|TRBV15|TRBJ1-6
TGTGCCACCAGCAGACAGCCTAATTCACCCCTCCACTTT
CATSRQPNSPLHF
>NA|NA|TRBV19|TRBJ2-5
TGTGCCAGTAGTATCTTGGACGGTGGGACCCAGTACTTC
CASSILDGGTQYF
>once|NA|TRBV6-1|TRBJ2-1
TGTGCCAGCAGTGAAGTAAACAATGAGCAGTTCTTC
CASSEVNNEQFF
>NA|TRBD2|TRBV19|TRBJ2-3
TGTGCCAGTAGGAGGACTAGCGGCACAGATACGCAGTATTTT
CASRRTSGTDTQYF
>few|NA|TRBV15|TRBJ2-1
TGTGCCACCAGCGGGCAGTCGAGCTCCTACAATGAGCAGTTCTTC
CATSGQSSSYNEQFF
>NA|TRBD2|TRBV9|TRBJ2-1
TGTGCCAGCAGCGTATCTAGCGGGGGGAAAGGCGACAAGGGGAATGAGCAGTTCTTC
CASSVSSGGKGDKGNEQFF
>NA|TRBD1|TRBV28|TRBJ1-1
TGTGCCAGCAGTTTAGACAGGGGGCATGCTTTCTTT
CASSLDRGHAFF
>medium-sized|NA|TRBV28|TRBJ2-7
TGTGCCAGCAGTTTATTAGCCAGGACTGTCCAGTACTTC
CASSLLARTVQYF
>once|TRBD2|TRBV18|TRBJ2-7
TGTGCCAGCCGAGCGTTAGCGGGAGGTTCCTACGAGCAGTACTTC
CASRALAGGSYEQYF
>NA|NA|TRBV19|TRBJ2-3
TGTGCCAGTAGTATACAGGGGTTCACAGATACGCAGTATTTT
CASSIQGFTDTQYF
>NA|NA|TRBV6-6|TRBJ2-7
TGTGCCAGCAGCCTCGAAGGGATTGAGCAGTACTTC
CASSLEGIEQYF
>NA|NA|TRBV28|TRBJ2-2
TGTGCCAGCAGTTTGTATCCGAACACCGGGGAGCTGTTTTTT
CASSLYPNTGELFF
>NA|NA|TRBV5-1|TRBJ2-1
TGCGCCAGCAGCTCGGAAAAACTAGTTAATGAGCAGTTCTTC
CASSSEKLVNEQFF
>once|TRBD1|TRBV7-8|TRBJ1-3
TGTGCCAGCAGCCACTTCCAGGGGGCCTCTGGAAACACCATATATTTT
CASSHFQGASGNTIYF
>NA|NA|TRBV18|TRBJ2-1
TGTGCCAGCTCACCAAGGGGGACGGATCAGTTCTTC
CASSPRGTDQFF
>few|TRBD1|TRBV23-1|TRBJ1-5
TGCGCCAGCAGTCAGGCGACAGGGGACAGTGTCAATCAGCCCCAGCATTTT
CASSQATGDSVNQPQHF
>NA|NA|TRBV5-4|TRBJ1-1
TGTGCCAGCAATAAAGGAGGGGCGCAGACTGAAGCTTTCTTT
CASNKGGAQTEAFF
>NA|NA|TRBV6-5|TRBJ2-5
TGTGCCAGCAGTTCTCCCCTCCGGGGGCAAGAGACCCAGTACTTC
CASSSPLRGQETQYF
>NA|NA|TRBV5-1|TRBJ1-1
TGCGCCAGCAGCTTGGGGCGGGTGAACACTGAAGCTTTCTTT
CASSLGRVNTEAFF
>NA|NA|TRBV14|TRBJ2-7
TGTGCCAGCAGCCGCACAAACCCCTACGAGCAGTACTTC
CASSRTNPYEQYF
>NA|TRBD1|TRBV7-9|TRBJ2-5
TGTGCCAGCACATTCTGGACAGGGGATGAGGAGACCCAGTACTTC
CASTFWTGDEETQYF
>NA|TRBD2|TRBV6-1|TRBJ2-5
TGTGCCAGCAGTGAACTAGCGGGGGGGCCAGAGACCCAGTACTTC
CASSELAGGPETQYF
>NA|NA|TRBV7-2|TRBJ2-5
TGTGCCAGCAGCTTGCAAGAGACCCAGTACTTC
CASSLQETQYF
>NA|NA|TRBV27|TRBJ2-3
TGTGCCAGCAGTTACCTGACAGCCACTAGCACAGATACGCAGTATTTT
CASSYLTATSTDTQYF
>NA|NA|TRBV29-1|TRBJ1-2
TGCAGCGTTGAAGATCTGTCCTATGGCTACACCTTC
CSVEDLSYGYTF
>NA|TRBD1|TRBV9|TRBJ1-6
TGTGCCAGCAGCGTCCGGGACAGGGGGACCTCACCCCTCCACTTT
CASSVRDRGTSPLHF
>NA|NA|TRBV25-1|TRBJ1-4
TGTGCCAGCAGTACAGGAGCCGAAAAACTGTTTTTT
CASSTGAEKLFF
>NA|NA|TRBV4-2|TRBJ1-5
TGTGCCAGCAGCTTGGAGACAGCCGGAGGGGTTTGGCCCCAGCATTTT
CASSLETAGGVWPQHF
>once|NA|TRBV5-6|TRBJ1-1
TGTGCCAGCAGCTTGGATAGAGGCAGGGCCTCTGAAGCTTTCTTT
CASSLDRGRASEAFF
>NA|NA|TRBV9|TRBJ2-7
TGTGCCAGCAGTGGCCGGGCCACGAGCAACGAGCAGTACTTC
CASSGRATSNEQYF
>NA|TRBD2|TRBV11-3|TRBJ2-5
TGTGCCAGCAGCTTAAGCGGGAGGGCCTCAGAGACCCAGTACTTC
CASSLSGRASETQYF